The 18 T cell receptor beta chains below come from one sample, sequenced in a study of tumor-infiltrating lymphocytes in glioblastoma multiforme. TCRB libraries came from RNA via three nested multiplex PCR rounds. TCRdb recomputed calls from the multiplex PCR reads with MiXCR, one row per CDR3 protein. The sample yields about 8,400 distinct CDR3 sequences, around three quarters seen once. The material sequenced was brain tumor tissue. Every receptor here comes from a male donor with glioblastoma.

This clonotype is deemed medium-sized (0.01 to 0.1%). The chain uses TRBV10-2 and TRBJ2-1, with D uncertain. CDR3 length: 11 amino acids. Trimming cost V 8 bases and J 7 bases, with 9 bases left between them. Germline V lookup: CDR1 WSHSY, CDR2 SAAADI. CDR3 nucleotide sequence: TGCGCCAGCCTAGACGGTAATGAGCAGTTCTTC. It codes for CASLDGNEQFF.

This clonotype has only a few counts. The chain couples TRBV20-1 to TRBJ2-1; 11 bases map to TRBD2. This CDR3 is built from 19 residues. Trimming removed 0 bases from V and 0 bases from J; junction bases left unmatched: 10. CDR1 and CDR2 from the germline V gene are DFQATT and SNEGSKA (reference sequence). The CDR3 region is CSARDEWTSGRSSYNEQFF. CDR3 DNA: TGCAGTGCTAGAGATGAATGGACTAGCGGGCGAAGCTCCTACAATGAGCAGTTCTTC.

To note about this clonotype: This is likely a read error, given that the CDR3 carries no conserved phenylalanine or tryptophan at its end. The V and J genes are TRBV4-1 and TRBJ1-5, with a possible D match to TRBD1 (5 bases). CDR1 MGHRA and CDR2 YSYEKL come from the germline V gene. The CDR3 spans 16 residues. DNA for the CDR3: TGCGCTAGCAGCCTCACGTCAGGGTCTAGCAATCAGCCCCAGCATTGT. Its translation: CASSLTSGSSNQPQHC.

By its share, this clonotype is large. The V and J genes are TRBV10-2 and TRBJ2-3, with a tentative D call TRBD1 (6 bases). The CDR3 totals 15 residues. Germline V gene sequence: CDR1 WSHSY, CDR2 SAAADI. Trimming pared 2 bases from V and 4 bases from J, leaving 13 bases between. DNA of the CDR3: TGCGCCAGCAGTGAGGCAGGGGCCGGGGCAGATACGCAGTATTTT. Its translation is CASSEAGAGADTQYF.

The sample holds many counts of this clonotype. The chain is built from TRBV12-3 or TRBV12-4 and TRBJ2-1; 8 positions match TRBD2. CDR3 length: 15 amino acids. J was trimmed by 3 bases and V by 2 bases; bases with no gene match: 3. CDR3: CASSLSGSGYNEQFF. The CDR3 nucleotides read TGTGCCAGCAGTTTAAGCGGGAGTGGCTACAATGAGCAGTTCTTC.

With respect to this clonotype: A much larger clone differs from this one at a single base, so this may be a read error. This rearrangement joins TRBV29-1 to TRBJ1-1; D may be TRBD1 (5 bases). CDR3 length: 15 residues. Looked up from germline, CDR1 is SQVTM and CDR2 is ANQGSEA. V was cut by 6 bases and J by 3 bases, with 20 bases left in between. The CDR3 DNA reads TGCAGCGTAGCTCCTTCGGGACGGATGGACACTGAAGCTTTCTTT. Its translation: CSVAPSGRMDTEAFF.

A remark on this clonotype: Likely a read error: the CDR3 ends without its conserved phenylalanine or tryptophan. This chain joins TRBV6-2 or TRBV6-3 and TRBJ2-1, with D possibly being TRBD2 (6 bases). The V end lost 9 bases, the J end lost 6 bases, and 15 bases lay between the germline ends. This CDR3 contains 13 residues. Germline V gives CDR1 MNHEY, CDR2 SVGEGT. For the CDR3, the DNA is TGTGCCAGTAGACCCGGGGGAGTCAATGAGCAGTTCTCC. As protein: CASRPGGVNEQFS.

Points on this clonotype: No DNA is shown, since the ends of the CDR3 on it are uncertain; the CDR3 is the one TCRdb lists. This sequence joins TRBV11-2 and TRBJ2-1; the table's D call TRBD1 went unverified against the DNA. The CDR3 is made up of 21 amino acids, end residues included. The germline CDR1 and CDR2 sequences are SGHAT and FQNNGV. Here the CDR3 reads CASSIYLCSVRGRQGGNEQFF.

V usage is TRBV20-1 and J usage is TRBJ1-2, with 7 bases that match TRBD1. Per germline, CDR1 DFQATT and CDR2 SNEGSKA (reference sequence). This CDR3 region has 15 residues. With V trimmed by 2 bases and J by 5 bases, 11 bases remained unmatched. In DNA form, the CDR3 reads TGCAGTGCTAGATTAACAGGGGTGGACTCTTATGGCTACACCTTC. This sequence encodes CSARLTGVDSYGYTF.

About this clonotype itself: One end of the junction is discordant with germline, which a read error may explain. This chain connects TRBV6-5 to TRBJ1-3, with TRBD1 identical over 11 bases. The CDR3 is 19 amino acids. Germline CDR1 MNHEY, CDR2 SVGAGI. The CDR3 protein is CASISLGTGGLLSGNTIYF. In nucleotides, the CDR3 is TGCGCCAGCATCAGCCTGGGGACAGGGGGTCTATTGAGTGGAAACACCATATATTTT.

Only one count was recorded for this clonotype. At one of its ends the junction is not consistent with the germline gene, which may arise from a read error. The chain carries TRBV11-1 and TRBJ2-2; D might be TRBD2 (5 bases). The germline gives CDR1 SGHAT, CDR2 FQDESV (reference sequence). The CDR3 sequence is 11 residues long. In DNA form, the CDR3 reads TGTGCCAGCTGTGACACCGGGGATCTGTTCTTT. This translates into CASCDTGDLFF.

A word on this clonotype: One junction end disagrees with the germline gene, perhaps due to a read error. The chain couples TRBV11-2 to TRBJ2-1; D not certain. Germline CDR1 reads SGHAT; CDR2 reads FQNNGV. There are 17 residues in the CDR3. The CDR3 protein is CASSLAVRVPSRSEQFF. Here the CDR3 DNA reads TGTGCCAGCAGCTTAGCAGTAAGGGTGCCTTCGCGCAGTGAGCAGTTTTTC.

Concerning this clonotype itself: Lacking the conserved final phenylalanine or tryptophan, this CDR3 likely reflects a read error. The chain joins TRBV11-2 to TRBJ2-1, with 7 bases matching TRBD2. The germline V gene encodes CDR1 SGHAT and CDR2 FQNNGV. The CDR3 extends over 19 amino acids. V was clipped by 0 bases and J by 8 bases; unmatched bases: 19. The CDR3 reads CASSLDFPPSPGGEDEQFL. The CDR3 DNA sequence: TGTGCCAGCAGCTTAGATTTCCCTCCCTCTCCGGGAGGTGAGGATGAGCAGTTCCTC.

A remark on this clonotype: The DNA is omitted, as the CDR3 cannot be located on it reliably, and the CDR3 follows TCRdb's listing. The chain uses TRBV11-2 and TRBJ2-7; whether TRBD2, the table's D call, matches the DNA was not checked. CDR1 is SGHAT and CDR2 is FQNNGV in the germline V gene. The CDR3 totals 22 residues, both ends included. CDR3 region: CASSFYICSAREGTSEGYEQYF.

The chain couples TRBV6-2 or TRBV6-3 to TRBJ2-1, with D hard to call. Trimming took 2 bases from V and 5 from J, leaving 7 bases between them. The length of the CDR3 is 13 residues. Germline CDR1 and CDR2: MNHEY and SVGEGT. The CDR3 protein is CASSYGTHNEQFF. The DNA for the CDR3 is TGTGCCAGCAGTTACGGAACCCACAATGAGCAGTTCTTC.

The rearrangement links TRBV20-1 to TRBJ2-7, with a tentative D call TRBD2 (6 bases). CDR3 length: 14 amino acids. Germline loops: CDR1 DFQATT, CDR2 SNEGSKA (reference sequence). V shed 3 bases and J shed 6 bases, with 18 bases lying between them. For the CDR3, the DNA is TGCAGTGCTAGGGCACTAGCAGGAGTTCGCGAGCAGTACTTC. It specifies CSARALAGVREQYF.

V is TRBV11-2 and J is TRBJ2-5; 7 nucleotides line up with TRBD1. In germline, CDR1 is SGHAT, CDR2 FQNNGV. The trim removed 5 bases at V and 2 bases at J, leaving 5 bases unmatched. CDR3 length equals 14 residues. The CDR3 DNA reads TGTGCCAGCAGCCCTGGGACAGAGCAAGAGACCCAGTACTTC. Translated, it gives CASSPGTEQETQYF.

This clonotype was picked up one time. Germline is not matched at one junction end, which may reflect a read error. V gene TRBV20-1 combines with J gene TRBJ1-5; the D is unclear. The germline V gene has CDR1 DFQATT and CDR2 SNEGSKA (reference sequence). The CDR3 is made up of 15 amino acids. The CDR3 bases are TGCAGTGCTAGAGCGAAGGACGGCCGCAATCAGCCCAAGCATTTT. Amino acids: CSARAKDGRNQPKHF.